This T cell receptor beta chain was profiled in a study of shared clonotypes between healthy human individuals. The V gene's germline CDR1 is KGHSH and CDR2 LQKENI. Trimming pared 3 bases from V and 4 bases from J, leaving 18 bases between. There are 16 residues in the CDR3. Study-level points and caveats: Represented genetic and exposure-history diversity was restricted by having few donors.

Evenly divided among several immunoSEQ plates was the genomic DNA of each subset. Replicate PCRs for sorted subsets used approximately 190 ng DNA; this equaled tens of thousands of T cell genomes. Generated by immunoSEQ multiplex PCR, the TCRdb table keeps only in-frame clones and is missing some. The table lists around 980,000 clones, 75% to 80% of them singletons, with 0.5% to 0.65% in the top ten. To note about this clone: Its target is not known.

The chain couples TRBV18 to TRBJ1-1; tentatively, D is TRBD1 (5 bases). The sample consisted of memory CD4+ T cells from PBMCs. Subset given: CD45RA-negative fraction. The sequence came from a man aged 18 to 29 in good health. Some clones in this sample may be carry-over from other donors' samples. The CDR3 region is CASSPRATGLGTEAFF. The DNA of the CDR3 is TGTGCCAGCTCACCGCGAGCAACAGGCCTGGGCACTGAAGCTTTCTTT.